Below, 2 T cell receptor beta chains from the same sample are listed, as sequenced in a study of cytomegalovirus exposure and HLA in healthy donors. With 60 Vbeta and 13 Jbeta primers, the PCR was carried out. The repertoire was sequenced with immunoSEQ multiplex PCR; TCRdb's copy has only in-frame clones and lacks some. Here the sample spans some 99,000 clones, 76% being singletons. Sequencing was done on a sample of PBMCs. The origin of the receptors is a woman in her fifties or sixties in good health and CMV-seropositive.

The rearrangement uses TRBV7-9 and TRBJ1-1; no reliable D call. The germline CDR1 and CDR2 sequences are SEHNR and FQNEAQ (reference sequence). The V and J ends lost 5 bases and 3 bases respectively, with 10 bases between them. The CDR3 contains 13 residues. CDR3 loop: CASSLTADTEAFF. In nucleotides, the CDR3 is TGTGCCAGCAGCCTCACGGCGGACACTGAAGCTTTCTTT.

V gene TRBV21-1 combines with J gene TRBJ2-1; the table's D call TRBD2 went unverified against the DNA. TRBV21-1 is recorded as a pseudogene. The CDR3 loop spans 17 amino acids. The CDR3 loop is CASSKGAGGPGYNEQFF. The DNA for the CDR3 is TGTGCCAGCAGCAAAGGGGCGGGAGGGCCAGGTTACAATGAGCAGTTCTTC.